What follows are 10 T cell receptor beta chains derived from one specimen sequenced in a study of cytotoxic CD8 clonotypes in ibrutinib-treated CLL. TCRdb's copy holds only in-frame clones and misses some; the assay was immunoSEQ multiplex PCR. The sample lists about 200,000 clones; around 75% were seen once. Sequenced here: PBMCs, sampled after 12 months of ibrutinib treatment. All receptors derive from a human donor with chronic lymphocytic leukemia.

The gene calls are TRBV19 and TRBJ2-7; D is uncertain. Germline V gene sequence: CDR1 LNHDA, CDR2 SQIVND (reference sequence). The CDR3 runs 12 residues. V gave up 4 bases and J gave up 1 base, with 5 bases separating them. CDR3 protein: CASSTESYEQYF. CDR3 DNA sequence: TGTGCCAGTAGTACAGAGTCCTACGAGCAGTACTTC.

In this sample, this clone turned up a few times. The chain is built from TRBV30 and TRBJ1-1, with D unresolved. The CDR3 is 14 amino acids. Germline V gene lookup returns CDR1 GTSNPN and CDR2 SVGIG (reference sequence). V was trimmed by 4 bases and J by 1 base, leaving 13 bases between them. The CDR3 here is CAWTSMGRNTEAFF. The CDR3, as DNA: TGTGCCTGGACCTCTATGGGGAGGAACACTGAAGCTTTCTTT.

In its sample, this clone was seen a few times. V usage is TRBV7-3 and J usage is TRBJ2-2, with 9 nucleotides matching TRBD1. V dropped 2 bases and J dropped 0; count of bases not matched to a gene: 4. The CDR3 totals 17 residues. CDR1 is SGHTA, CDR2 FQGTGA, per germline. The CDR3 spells CASSLGQGIANTGELFF. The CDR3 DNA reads TGTGCCAGCAGCTTAGGACAGGGGATCGCGAACACCGGGGAGCTGTTTTTT.

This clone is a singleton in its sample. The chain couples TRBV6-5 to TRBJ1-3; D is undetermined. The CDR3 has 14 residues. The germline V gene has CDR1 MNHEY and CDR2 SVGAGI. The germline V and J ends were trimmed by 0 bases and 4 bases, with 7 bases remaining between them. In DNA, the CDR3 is TGTGCCAGCAGTTACTCTGACGACGGAAACACCATATATTTT. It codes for CASSYSDDGNTIYF.

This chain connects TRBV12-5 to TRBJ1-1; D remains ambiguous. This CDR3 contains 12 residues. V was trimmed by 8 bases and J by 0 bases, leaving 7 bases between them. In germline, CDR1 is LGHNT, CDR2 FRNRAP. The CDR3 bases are TGTGCTAGTAGCTGGTTGAACACTGAAGCTTTCTTT. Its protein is CASSWLNTEAFF.

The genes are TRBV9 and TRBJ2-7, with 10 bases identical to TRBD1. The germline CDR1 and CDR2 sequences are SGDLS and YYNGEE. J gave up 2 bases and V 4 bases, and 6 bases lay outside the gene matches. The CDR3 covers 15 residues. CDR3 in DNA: TGTGCCAGCAGCCTAGGACAGGGGGGCGCCTACGAGCAGTACTTC. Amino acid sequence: CASSLGQGGAYEQYF.

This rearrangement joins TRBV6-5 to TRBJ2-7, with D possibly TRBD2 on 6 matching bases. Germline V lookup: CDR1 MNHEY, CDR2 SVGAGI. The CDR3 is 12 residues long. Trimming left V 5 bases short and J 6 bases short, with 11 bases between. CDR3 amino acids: CASSRLGGEQYF. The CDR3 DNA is TGTGCCAGCAGTCGCCTGGGGGGCGAGCAGTACTTC.

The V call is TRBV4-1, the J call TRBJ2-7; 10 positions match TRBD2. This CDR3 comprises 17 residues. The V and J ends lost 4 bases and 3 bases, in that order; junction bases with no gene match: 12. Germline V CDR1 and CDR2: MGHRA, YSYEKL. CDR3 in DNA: TGCGCCAGCAGCCGACTGCTGGGGCTAGCGGGGGTCTACGAGCAGTACTTC. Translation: CASSRLLGLAGVYEQYF.

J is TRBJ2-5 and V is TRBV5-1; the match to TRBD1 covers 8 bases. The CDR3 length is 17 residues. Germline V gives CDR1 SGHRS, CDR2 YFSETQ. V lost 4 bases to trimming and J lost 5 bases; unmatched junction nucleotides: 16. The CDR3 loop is CASSLRGGAGGLETQYF. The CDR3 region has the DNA TGCGCCAGCAGCCTCAGGGGTGGGGCAGGGGGCTTGGAGACCCAGTACTTC.

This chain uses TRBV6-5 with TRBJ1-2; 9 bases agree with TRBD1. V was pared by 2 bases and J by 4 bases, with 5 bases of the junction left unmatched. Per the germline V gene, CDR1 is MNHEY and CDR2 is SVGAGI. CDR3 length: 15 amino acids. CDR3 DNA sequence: TGTGCCAGCAGTTACGCACAGGGGGCTATCTATGGCTACACCTTC. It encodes CASSYAQGAIYGYTF.